The text below deals with one T cell receptor beta chain. The antigen this receptor binds is unknown. Base-call qualities are not available, and no considerably larger clone is one nucleotide away. This sample is drawn from a study of blood T cell repertoires in COVID-19 (dated by TCRdb to the early 2020s). As for the study more broadly: Samples covering the acute and convalescent phases of COVID-19 were provided by collaborators in the United States, Italy and Spain. The samples were drawn from the first 160 participants of the ongoing ImmuneRACE study and from 1,200 or so subjects provided by 6 global collaborators. HLA class I and class II types, where available, came from metadata supplied by the sample provider rather than from assay-based typing. Subjects who had been exposed to COVID-19, were actively infected with it, or had recovered from it provided the deeply sampled blood TCRbeta repertoires that made up the dataset. The repertoires were released in a freely available public database meant as a resource for research on the immune response to SARS-CoV-2. The prospective study material was composed of cDNA or gDNA derived from T cells, B-cell-depleted T cells, or PBMCs. The sample metadata nearly always contained a de-identified subject ID, COVID-19 status, age in years and sex.

TCRbeta CDR3 regions were amplified from genomic DNA using the immunoSEQ Assay, a bias-controlled multiplex PCR. Under the source paper's analysis protocol: The number of nucleated cells in each sample was estimated from the amplification of reference gene primers within the assay. To quantify the absolute abundance of each unique TCRbeta CDR3 rearrangement, sequence reads were collapsed and filtered. Productive Simpson clonality was computed per sample as the square root of Simpson's diversity index over productive rearrangements. Drawn from immuneACCESS, this table holds only the in-frame rearrangements with V and J called that TCRdb kept. Clones are partly lost; checked studies trace under half to an unresolved V gene and leave the rest unexplained. The V and J calls and clone size were taken over from that table, and D and trimming were inferred from the DNA. This sample gives 150,000 to 200,000 clones in total; about 88% of them show up just once. The ten largest clones add up to about 4.4% of the sample.

General conclusions and limits of the study: The amount of clinical and demographic metadata varied by source and participant and was provided uncurated.

Each collaborating institution followed its own protocols to collect whole blood in K2EDTA tubes. For TCRbeta analysis, collaborators shipped samples in one of three forms: frozen whole blood, isolated PBMCs, or DNA extracted from either of those sample types. CDR1 MNHNS and CDR2 SASEGT were looked up in the germline V gene. Counted from cysteine to phenylalanine, this CDR3 has 20 amino acids. CDR3 DNA only is kept here, 60 bases in frame from base 1. The V end gives up 3 bases and the J end 2 bases, leaving 19 bases in the junction not matched to a gene. Sequenced: peripheral blood. The V gene is TRBV6-1 and the J gene is TRBJ2-7; 10 middle bases align to TRBD1. The receptor comes from a human donor in a cohort sampled during active COVID-19. The DNA sequence reads TGTGCCAGCAGTGATTCGGCCGGGACAGGGGTTACCCCTTTCCCCTACGAGCAGTACTTC. This gives the protein CASSDSAGTGVTPFPYEQYF.